Sequencing of this T cell receptor beta chain was carried out in a study of blood T cell repertoires in COVID-19. Study at large: Samples of COVID-19 (acute and convalescent) were obtained from the United States, Italy and Spain. PBMCs, B-cell-depleted T cells, or T cells were the source of the cDNA or gDNA that made up the material.

Looked up from germline, CDR1 is SGHNT and CDR2 is YENEEA. The CDR3 sequence is 14 residues long. The ends were cut back, 5 bases at V and 5 bases at J, with 15 bases in the middle. TCRdb's table, derived via immunoSEQ multiplex PCR, lists solely in-frame clones and lacks some. The profile shows tens of thousands of clones, roughly 79% of them singletons. This TCR came from a human donor in a cohort sampled during active COVID-19. What was sequenced was peripheral blood. The rearrangement joins TRBV11-3 to TRBJ1-1, with D tentatively TRBD1 (5 bases). CDR3 region: CASSEDSLLTEAFF. CDR3 nucleotides: TGTGCCAGCAGCGAAGACAGCCTTCTGACTGAAGCTTTCTTT.